Shown below are 32 T cell receptor beta chains from a single sample sequenced in a study of T-cell reconstitution after alpha-beta-depleted transplantation in children. The TCRbeta library incorporated unique molecular identifiers. Using its own MiXCR run on the PCR reads, TCRdb lists one record per CDR3 protein. The table lists approximately 520,000 distinct CDR3 sequences, about 30% of them singletons. This specimen was PBMCs from the stem cell graft donor, taken from the stem cell graft. The receptors shown here come from a human donor who donated a stem cell graft to a child with aplastic anemia.

This chain connects TRBV5-1 to TRBJ1-1, with 10 nucleotides matching TRBD1. The ends lost 6 bases at V and 4 bases at J; junction bases unmatched: 6. Germline CDR1 SGHRS, CDR2 YFSETQ. The CDR3 has 14 residues. In nucleotides, the CDR3 is TGCGCCAGCACCATGGACAGGGGGGCCACTGAAGCTTTCTTT. Its translation: CASTMDRGATEAFF.

The chain combines TRBV28 with TRBJ2-7; no reliable D call. CDR1 and CDR2 from the germline V gene are MDHEN and SYDVKM. This CDR3 is built from 13 residues. The V end lost 7 bases, the J end lost 2 bases, and 12 bases lay between the germline ends. The CDR3 spells CASTRQLTYEQYF. CDR3 coding DNA: TGTGCCAGCACTAGGCAACTAACCTACGAGCAGTACTTC.

The chain recombines TRBV3-1 with TRBJ2-2, with 9 bases aligning to TRBD2. Germline CDR1 is LGHDT and CDR2 is YNNKEL (reference sequence). The CDR3 sequence is 15 residues long. After removal of 3 bases from V and 5 bases from J, the junction contained 4 bases not matched to a gene. CDR3 nucleotides: TGTGCCAGCAGCCATAGCGGGAGTAGTACCGGGGAGCTGTTTTTT. The encoded protein is CASSHSGSSTGELFF.

This clonotype appeared a few times. The chain combines TRBV5-6 with TRBJ2-3; 7 bases line up with TRBD1. The CDR3 totals 13 residues. The germline gives CDR1 SGHDT, CDR2 YYEEEE. The ends lost 3 bases at V and 9 bases at J; junction bases unmatched: 7. The CDR3 loop reads CASSSDRVQTQYF. CDR3 bases: TGTGCCAGCAGCTCAGACAGGGTGCAGACGCAGTATTTT.

This sequence joins TRBV4-1 and TRBJ1-1; D ambiguous. Deletions cut 1 base from V and 0 bases from J, with 12 bases between. The CDR3 is made up of 16 amino acids. Germline-derived CDR1 and CDR2 are MGHRA and YSYEKL. The CDR3 bases are TGCGCCAGCAGCCAAGTGGGCAGACTCCTGAACACTGAAGCTTTCTTT. Amino acids: CASSQVGRLLNTEAFF.

This clonotype was observed a handful of times. The CDR3 DNA is TGTGCCAGCAGTCCGGGACCGATCTACGAGCAGTACGTC. Translation: CASSPGPIYEQYV. The V and J genes are TRBV12-3 or TRBV12-4 and TRBJ2-7; the D gene could be TRBD1 or TRBD2 (5 bases each). The CDR3 spans 13 residues. V shed 5 bases and J shed 3 bases, with 11 bases lying between them.

This chain connects TRBV6-6 to TRBJ2-5; D not resolved. There are 11 residues in the CDR3. From germline, CDR1 is MNHNY and CDR2 SVGAGI (reference sequence). Trimming removed 10 bases at V and 4 bases at J, with 10 bases between. The CDR3 bases are TGTGCCACCAACGTTTTAGAGACCCAGTACTTC. It specifies CATNVLETQYF.

This clonotype was seen only a few times. This chain connects TRBV5-1 to TRBJ2-7, with 8 nucleotides matching TRBD1. This CDR3 spans 14 amino acids. The V gene's germline CDR1 is SGHRS and CDR2 YFSETQ. V trimming: 4 bases; J trimming: 6 bases; junction bases outside the gene matches: 9. CDR3 residues: CASSPGQGQSEQYV. CDR3 bases: TGCGCCAGCAGCCCTGGACAGGGTCAGAGCGAGCAGTACGTC.

The V gene is TRBV3-1, the J gene TRBJ1-1, with D perhaps matching TRBD1 (5 bases). V was pared by 4 bases and J by 8 bases, with 17 bases between. Germline lookup yields CDR1 LGHDT and CDR2 YNNKEL (reference sequence). This CDR3 spans 14 amino acids. The CDR3 sequence is CASSPDPRQTEAFF. CDR3 nucleotides: TGTGCCAGCAGCCCGGATCCCAGACAGACCGAAGCTTTCTTT.

The J gene is TRBJ2-1, the V gene TRBV9; maybe TRBD2 (5 bases). The CDR3 consists of 14 residues. Trimming removed 0 bases from V and 6 bases from J, with 10 bases in between. Germline V gene lookup returns CDR1 SGDLS and CDR2 YYNGEE. CDR3 residues: CASSVDGLSNEQFF. CDR3 DNA: TGTGCCAGCAGCGTAGACGGACTCTCCAATGAGCAGTTCTTC.

The rearrangement joins TRBV5-8 to TRBJ1-3; 8 nucleotides match TRBD1. V shed 3 bases and J 0 bases; nucleotides not matched to a gene: 5. CDR3 length: 16 amino acids. Germline lookup yields CDR1 SGHTS and CDR2 YDEGEE. CDR3 nucleotides: TGTGCCAGCAGCTCATATGACAGGGGCTCTGGAAACACCATATATTTT. It specifies CASSSYDRGSGNTIYF.

This clonotype was seen only a few times. The chain employs TRBV19 and TRBJ1-1; 8 bases match TRBD1. In germline, CDR1 is LNHDA, CDR2 SQIVND (reference sequence). Unmatched junction bases numbered 6, after V lost 1 base and J lost 5 bases. The CDR3 totals 15 residues. CDR3 protein: CASSIGGQGVTEAFF. The CDR3 nucleotides read TGTGCCAGTAGTATAGGCGGACAGGGAGTGACTGAAGCTTTCTTT.

The gene calls are TRBV5-1 and TRBJ1-1; D unclear. V lost 2 bases, J lost 0 bases, and 8 bases lay in between. Germline CDR1 reads SGHRS; CDR2 reads YFSETQ. This CDR3 comprises 14 residues. The CDR3 is CASSLRFVNTEAFF. The CDR3 DNA follows: TGCGCCAGCAGCTTAAGGTTCGTGAACACTGAAGCTTTCTTT.

This chain uses TRBV5-1 with TRBJ1-4; D gene unclear. The CDR3 runs 15 residues. Trimming took 0 bases from V and 1 from J, leaving 7 bases between them. Per the germline V gene, CDR1 is SGHRS and CDR2 is YFSETQ. The CDR3 DNA reads as TGCGCCAGCAGCTTGGGTCGGAGAACTAATGAAAAACTGTTTTTT. Translating it yields CASSLGRRTNEKLFF. The full variable domain, its missing parts supplied by reference TRBV5-1 and TRBJ1-4, is KAGVTQTPRYLIKTRGQQVTLSCSPISGHRSVSWYQQTPGQGLQFLFEYFSETQRNKGNFPGRFSGRQFSNSRSEMNVSTLELGDSALYLCASSLGRRTNEKLFFGSGTQLSVL.

This clonotype was observed a handful of times. The chain joins TRBV6-6 to TRBJ2-7; D is perhaps TRBD1 (5 bases). Germline CDR1 MNHNY, CDR2 SVGAGI (reference sequence). Trimming took off 2 bases at V and 6 bases at J, with 11 bases between the two ends. This CDR3 spans 13 amino acids. In DNA, the CDR3 is TGTGCCAGCAGTTACGGCAGGGATCGCGAGCAGTACGTC. The encoded protein is CASSYGRDREQYV.

In its sample, this clonotype was seen a few times. The chain is built from TRBV18 and TRBJ2-3; D remains unclear. CDR1 is KGHSH, CDR2 LQKENI, per germline. The CDR3 sequence is 14 residues long. Trimming stripped 3 bases from V and 4 bases from J, with 11 bases between. The CDR3 here is CASSPAGRSDTQYF. CDR3 in DNA: TGTGCCAGCTCACCGGCAGGAAGGTCAGATACGCAGTATTTT.

V gene TRBV19 combines with J gene TRBJ2-3; D not resolved. CDR1 LNHDA and CDR2 SQIVND come from the germline V gene (reference sequence). Trimming took off 3 bases at V and 4 bases at J, with 17 bases between the two ends. The CDR3 consists of 16 residues. The CDR3 is CASSMRILSDPDTQYF. The CDR3 coding sequence is TGTGCCAGTAGTATGCGAATTTTATCTGACCCAGATACGCAGTATTTT.

The V call is TRBV6-1, the J call TRBJ1-1; perhaps TRBD1 as D (5 bases). V was pared by 6 bases and J by 5 bases, with 22 bases between. Germline CDR1 and CDR2: MNHNS and SASEGT. This CDR3 has 16 residues. CDR3 coding DNA: TGTGCCAGCAGGGAAACGGAGACAGCCAGTTCGACTGAAGCTTTCTTT. This encodes CASRETETASSTEAFF.

This clonotype was seen only once. The gene calls are TRBV11-2 and TRBJ1-1; possible D gene TRBD1, 5 bases. Trimming cost V 3 bases and J 4 bases, with 12 bases left between them. The CDR3 spans 14 residues. Germline V gene lookup returns CDR1 SGHAT and CDR2 FQNNGV. This CDR3 is CASSFRRGGTEAFF. CDR3 in DNA: TGTGCCAGCAGCTTCCGAAGGGGTGGCACTGAAGCTTTCTTT.

This clonotype was seen repeatedly, ten times or more. The rearrangement links TRBV20-1 to TRBJ1-2; D perhaps matches TRBD1 (6 bases). CDR1 is DFQATT and CDR2 is SNEGSKA in the germline V gene (reference sequence). The CDR3 extends over 16 amino acids. Trimming removed 0 bases from V and 8 bases from J, with 22 bases in between. The CDR3 sequence is CSARESGGHIDSGYTF. CDR3 coding DNA: TGCAGTGCTAGAGAGTCGGGGGGACATATCGATTCGGGCTACACCTTC.

This clonotype was seen only a few times. This chain connects TRBV20-1 to TRBJ2-1, with TRBD2 matching 11 bases. The CDR3 consists of 14 residues. Germline CDR1 and CDR2: DFQATT and SNEGSKA (reference sequence). The junction had 3 bases not matched to a gene; V was cut back by 3 bases and J by 5 bases. Here the CDR3 DNA reads TGCAGTGCTAGGGGACTAGCGGCCAACAATGAGCAGTTCTTC. This gives the protein CSARGLAANNEQFF.

As to this clonotype: Its ends do not fully match the called genes, so a read error is possible. This chain joins TRBV7-3 and TRBJ2-7, with D possibly TRBD1 on 6 matching bases. Germline CDR1 SGHTA, CDR2 FQGTGA. The CDR3 consists of 15 residues. The CDR3 DNA reads TGTGCCAGCAGCACCCCGACAGGACTCTCCAACGAGCAGTACTTC. It is translated as CASSTPTGLSNEQYF. The full variable domain, with the rest looked up from reference TRBV7-3 and TRBJ2-7, is GAGVSQTPSNKVTEKGKYVELRCDPISGHTALYWYRQSLGQGPEFLIYFQGTGAADDSGLPNDRFFAVRPEGSVSTLKIQRTERGDSAVYLCASSTPTGLSNEQYFGPGTRLTVT.

This clonotype was seen only a few times. The gene calls are TRBV20-1 and TRBJ2-1, with 9 bases that match TRBD2. Germline V CDR1 and CDR2: DFQATT, SNEGSKA (reference sequence). V was clipped by 5 bases and J by 1 base; unmatched bases: 3. The CDR3 sequence is 14 residues long. Here the CDR3 DNA reads TGCAGTGCTCAAACTAGCGGGTCCTACAATGAGCAGTTCTTC. This codes for CSAQTSGSYNEQFF.

The table lists this clonotype with a few counts. CDR3: CASSVGLMNTEAFF. DNA of the CDR3: TGTGCCAGCAGCGTAGGTTTGATGAACACTGAAGCTTTCTTT. The V and J genes are TRBV9 and TRBJ1-1; D is uncertain. This CDR3 has 14 amino acids. The germline V gene encodes CDR1 SGDLS and CDR2 YYNGEE. Trimming took off 0 bases at V and 0 bases at J, with 6 bases between the two ends.

The gene calls are TRBV12-3 or TRBV12-4 and TRBJ1-1, with TRBD1 identical over 8 bases. This CDR3 spans 14 amino acids. Losses at the gene ends were 5 bases for V and 4 bases for J; bases not matched to a gene: 6. The CDR3 bases are TGTGCCAGCAGTGGGACAGGATCGGGCACTGAAGCTTTCTTT. As protein: CASSGTGSGTEAFF.

J is TRBJ2-3 and V is TRBV7-2; tentative D call: TRBD2 (5 bases). CDR1 SGHTA and CDR2 FQGNSA come from the germline V gene. There are 16 residues in the CDR3. V was pared by 5 bases and J by 3 bases, with 18 bases between. The CDR3 nucleotides read TGTGCCAGCAGCCCCGAGGCGCTCGGGGTAACAGATACGCAGTATTTT. Protein: CASSPEALGVTDTQYF.

The V gene is TRBV28, the J gene TRBJ1-5; 7 positions match TRBD1. V shed 6 bases, J shed 0 bases, and the junction held 5 bases outside the gene matches. In germline, CDR1 is MDHEN, CDR2 SYDVKM. The CDR3 loop spans 15 amino acids. CDR3 sequence reads: CASSGTEYSNQPQHF. CDR3 DNA sequence: TGTGCCAGCAGCGGGACAGAGTATAGCAATCAGCCCCAGCATTTT.

Many counts were recorded for this clonotype. The CDR3 protein is CASSSGLATDTQYF. For the CDR3, the DNA is TGTGCCAGCAGCTCGGGACTAGCGACAGATACGCAGTATTTT. The rearrangement joins TRBV5-4 to TRBJ2-3; 10 positions agree with TRBD2. Germline V gene data show CDR1 as SGHNT and CDR2 as YYREEE (reference sequence). CDR3 length: 14 residues. V dropped 3 bases and J dropped 3; count of bases not matched to a gene: 1.

This clonotype was picked up a small number of times. The chain uses TRBV7-3 and TRBJ2-1; D uncertain. In germline, CDR1 is SGHTA, CDR2 FQGTGA. The CDR3 contains 16 residues. Deletions cut 5 bases from V and 0 bases from J, with 14 bases between. CDR3 protein: CASSPTARSSYNEQFF. In DNA, the CDR3 is TGTGCCAGCAGCCCAACGGCTAGGAGCTCCTACAATGAGCAGTTCTTC.

The V gene is TRBV6-1, the J gene TRBJ2-1; 11 nucleotides agree with TRBD2. Germline CDR1 reads MNHNS; CDR2 reads SASEGT. The trim removed 5 bases at V and 8 bases at J, leaving 5 bases unmatched. The CDR3 consists of 14 residues. CDR3 loop: CASSPTSGSYEQFF. DNA of the CDR3: TGTGCCAGCAGTCCTACTAGCGGGAGCTATGAGCAGTTCTTC.

V usage is TRBV30 and J usage is TRBJ1-1, with no clear D. V was shortened by 0 bases and J by 6 bases, with 11 bases between the two germline ends. Germline V lookup: CDR1 GTSNPN, CDR2 SVGIG (reference sequence). CDR3 size: 13 residues. CDR3 protein: CAWSVGFGAEAFF. CDR3 bases: TGTGCCTGGAGTGTAGGCTTCGGGGCTGAAGCTTTCTTT.

This clonotype was observed a handful of times. V gene TRBV20-1 combines with J gene TRBJ2-1; D may match TRBD1 or TRBD2 (6 bases each). V was clipped by 7 bases and J by 7 bases, with 20 bases between them. Germline CDR1 and CDR2: DFQATT and SNEGSKA (reference sequence). The CDR3 runs 14 residues. CDR3 nucleotide sequence: TGCAGTGTCATACCCCTAGCGCAGGGGAATGAGCAGTTCTTC. Its protein is CSVIPLAQGNEQFF.